This TCR beta chain stems from a study of blood T cell repertoires in COVID-19 (TCRdb year 2020). Context from the whole study: Samples covering the acute and convalescent phases of COVID-19 were provided by collaborators in the United States, Italy and Spain. Samples were obtained from the ongoing ImmuneRACE study (first 160 participants) and from some 1,300 subjects provided by 6 global collaborators. Where available, HLA class I and class II types were obtained from metadata supplied by the sample provider rather than from assay-based typing. The material from the prospective study consisted of cDNA or gDNA derived from T cells, B-cell-depleted T cells, or PBMCs. The sample metadata nearly always contained a de-identified subject ID, COVID-19 status, age in years and sex. A freely available public database, intended as a resource for researchers studying the immune response to SARS-CoV-2, is where the repertoires were released. The dataset comprised deeply sampled blood TCRbeta repertoires from subjects exposed to, actively infected with, or recovered from COVID-19. The full study reports these points: Clinical and demographic metadata were provided uncurated, with the amount varying by source and participant.

The immunoSEQ Assay, a bias-controlled multiplex PCR, was used to amplify TCRbeta CDR3 regions from genomic DNA. For the original study's pipeline: The number of nucleated cells in each sample was estimated by amplification of reference gene primers within the assay. Sequence reads were collapsed and filtered to measure the absolute abundance of every unique TCRbeta CDR3 rearrangement. For each sample, productive Simpson clonality was calculated as the square root of Simpson's diversity index across productive rearrangements. The source is immuneACCESS, and TCRdb retained only in-frame sequences with V and J called. Part of the clones is not carried over; for the studies checked, unresolved V genes explain less than half of this, and the remainder is unexplained. V and J calls and clone size follow that table, whereas D and trimming were derived from the DNA. The sample table records some 350,000 clones; over 75% of these occur just once. The ten biggest clones cover more than 5% of the sample.

The trim is 3 bases for V and 5 bases for J, with a gap of 10 bases between the germline ends. CDR1 MNHEY and CDR2 SMNVEV were looked up in the germline V gene (reference sequence). The CDR3 has 13 amino acids, counting the end cysteine and phenylalanine. Only CDR3 DNA remains: 39 bases, in frame from the first base. Of note for this clone: Its antigen remains unidentified. Qualities for individual bases were not recorded, and no much larger clone is one base off.

In the prospective study, participants were roughly 18 to 95 years old, resided in fewer than 25 geographic areas of the United States, and were enrolled through a virtual design. In the prospective study, participants were assigned to cohorts based on the clinical history participants reported in a screening survey and a study questionnaire. Recovered participants in ImmuneRACE Cohort 3 were defined as having two consecutive negative NP/OP PCR tests, clearance from a healthcare professional, or resolution of symptoms. In the prospective study, mobile phlebotomists collected whole blood, serum and a nasopharyngeal or oropharyngeal swab from each participant. Over a roughly 2-month period, participants in the prospective study had the option of providing additional blood draws and questionnaires. Before DNA extraction, blood samples from the prospective study were shipped at room temperature or frozen.

What was sequenced was PBMCs or T cells enriched from blood (not recorded which). The sequence derives from a man younger than 40 who had recovered from COVID-19. The rearranged chain carries TRBV27 and TRBJ1-2; TRBD1 is a weak D gene call, 6 bases matching. The CDR3 protein sequence reads: CASSFRGGYGYTF. The DNA reads TGTGCCAGCAGTTTTAGGGGGGGTTATGGCTACACCTTC.